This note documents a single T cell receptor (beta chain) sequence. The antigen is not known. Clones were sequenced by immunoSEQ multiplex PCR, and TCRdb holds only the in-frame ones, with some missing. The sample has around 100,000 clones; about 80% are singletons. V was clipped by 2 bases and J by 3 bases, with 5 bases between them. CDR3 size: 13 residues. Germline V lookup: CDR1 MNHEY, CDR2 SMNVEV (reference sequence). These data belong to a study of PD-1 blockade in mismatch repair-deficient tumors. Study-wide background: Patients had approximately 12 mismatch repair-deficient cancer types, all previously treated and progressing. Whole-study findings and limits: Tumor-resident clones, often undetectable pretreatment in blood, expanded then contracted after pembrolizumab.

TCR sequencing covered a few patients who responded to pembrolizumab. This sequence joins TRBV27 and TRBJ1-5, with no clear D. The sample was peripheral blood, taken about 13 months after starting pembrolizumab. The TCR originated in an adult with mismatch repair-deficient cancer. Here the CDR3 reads CASSLHINQPQHF. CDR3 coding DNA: TGTGCCAGCAGTTTACACATCAATCAGCCCCAGCATTTT.